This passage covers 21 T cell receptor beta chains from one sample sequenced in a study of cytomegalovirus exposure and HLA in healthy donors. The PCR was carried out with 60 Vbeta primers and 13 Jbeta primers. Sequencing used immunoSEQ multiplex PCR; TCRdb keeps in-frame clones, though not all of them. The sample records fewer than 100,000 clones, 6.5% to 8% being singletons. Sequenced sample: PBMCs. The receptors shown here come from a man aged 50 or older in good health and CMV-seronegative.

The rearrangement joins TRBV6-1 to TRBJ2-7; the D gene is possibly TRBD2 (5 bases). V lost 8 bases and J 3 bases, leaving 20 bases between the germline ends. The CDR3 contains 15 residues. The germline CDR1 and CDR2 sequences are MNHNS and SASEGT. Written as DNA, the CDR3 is TGTGCCAGCCTCCTCTTCTCCGGGAACAACTACGAGCAGTACTTC. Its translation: CASLLFSGNNYEQYF.

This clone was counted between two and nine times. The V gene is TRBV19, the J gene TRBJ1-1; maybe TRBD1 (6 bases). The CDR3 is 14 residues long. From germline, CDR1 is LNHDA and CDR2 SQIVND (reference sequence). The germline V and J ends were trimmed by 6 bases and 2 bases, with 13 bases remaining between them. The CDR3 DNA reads TGTGCCAGTAGAACTTCGGGGGGCAACACTGAAGCTTTCTTT. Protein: CASRTSGGNTEAFF.

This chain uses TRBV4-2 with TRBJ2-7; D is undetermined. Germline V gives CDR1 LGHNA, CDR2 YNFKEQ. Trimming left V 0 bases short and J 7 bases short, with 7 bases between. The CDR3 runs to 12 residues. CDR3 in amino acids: CASSQDYSEQYF. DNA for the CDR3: TGTGCCAGCAGCCAAGATTATTCGGAGCAGTACTTC.

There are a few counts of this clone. CDR3 residues: CSVGQSGSDYTGELFF. The CDR3 nucleotides read TGCAGCGTTGGTCAGAGCGGGAGTGATTACACCGGGGAGCTGTTTTTT. The chain links TRBV29-1 to TRBJ2-2, with 8 bases matching TRBD2. The germline CDR1 and CDR2 sequences are SQVTM and ANQGSEA. V shed 4 bases, J shed 3 bases, and the junction held 10 bases outside the gene matches. The CDR3 extends over 16 amino acids.

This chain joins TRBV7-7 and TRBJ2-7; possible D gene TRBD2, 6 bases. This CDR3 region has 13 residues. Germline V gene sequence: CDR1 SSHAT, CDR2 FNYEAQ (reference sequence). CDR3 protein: CAVGDGSSYEQYF. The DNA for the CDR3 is TGTGCTGTGGGGGACGGGAGCTCCTACGAGCAGTACTTC. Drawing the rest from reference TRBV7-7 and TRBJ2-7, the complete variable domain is GAGVSQSPRYKVTKRGQDVTLRCDPISSHATLYWYQQALGQGPEFLTYFNYEAQPDKSGLPSDRFSAERPEGSISTLTIQRTEQRDSAMYRCAVGDGSSYEQYFGPGTRLTVT.

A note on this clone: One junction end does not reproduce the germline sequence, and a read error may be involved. In nucleotides, the CDR3 is TGCGCCAGCAGCTTGACCTGGCCGACGGAGGGCTACCCCTTC. Translating it yields CASSLTWPTEGYPF. This chain joins TRBV5-1 and TRBJ1-2; D gene unclear. The germline V gene has CDR1 SGHRS and CDR2 YFSETQ. The CDR3 is made up of 14 amino acids.

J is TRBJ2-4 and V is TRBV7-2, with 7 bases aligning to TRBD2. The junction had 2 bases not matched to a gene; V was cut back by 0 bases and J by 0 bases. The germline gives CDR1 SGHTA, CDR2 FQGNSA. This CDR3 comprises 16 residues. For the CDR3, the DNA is TGTGCCAGCAGCTTAGCCCTAGCGGTAGCCAAAAACATTCAGTACTTC. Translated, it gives CASSLALAVAKNIQYF.

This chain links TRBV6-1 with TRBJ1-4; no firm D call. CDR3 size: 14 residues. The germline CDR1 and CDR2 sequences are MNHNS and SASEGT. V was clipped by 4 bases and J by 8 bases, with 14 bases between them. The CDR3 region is CASSVNQAREKLFF. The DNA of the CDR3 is TGTGCCAGCAGTGTGAATCAAGCTAGGGAAAAACTGTTTTTT.

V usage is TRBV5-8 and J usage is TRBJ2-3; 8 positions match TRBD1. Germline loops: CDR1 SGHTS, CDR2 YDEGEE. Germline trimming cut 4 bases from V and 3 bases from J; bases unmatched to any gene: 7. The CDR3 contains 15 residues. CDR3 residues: CASSGRTGYTDTQYF. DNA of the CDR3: TGTGCCAGCAGCGGTAGGACAGGGTATACAGATACGCAGTATTTT.

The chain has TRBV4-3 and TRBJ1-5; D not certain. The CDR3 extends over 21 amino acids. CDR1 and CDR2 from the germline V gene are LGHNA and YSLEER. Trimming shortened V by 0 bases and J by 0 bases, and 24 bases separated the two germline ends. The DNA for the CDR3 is TGCGCCAGCAGCCAAGAAGAACCTAACAGAGCTGCCGTAGATAGCAATCAGCCCCAGCATTTT. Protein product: CASSQEEPNRAAVDSNQPQHF.

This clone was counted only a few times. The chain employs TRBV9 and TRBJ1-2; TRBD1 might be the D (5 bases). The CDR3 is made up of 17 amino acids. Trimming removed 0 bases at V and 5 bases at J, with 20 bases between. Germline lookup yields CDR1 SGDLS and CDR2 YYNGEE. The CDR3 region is CASSVDRGPSGGYGYTF. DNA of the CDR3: TGTGCCAGCAGCGTAGATCGGGGACCATCCGGAGGGTATGGCTACACCTTC.

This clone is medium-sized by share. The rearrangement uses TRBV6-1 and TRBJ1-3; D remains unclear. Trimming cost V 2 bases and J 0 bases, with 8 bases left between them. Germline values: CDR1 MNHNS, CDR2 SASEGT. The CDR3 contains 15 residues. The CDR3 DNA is TGTGCCAGCAGTGAAAACACAGACTCTGGAAACACCATATATTTT. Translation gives CASSENTDSGNTIYF.

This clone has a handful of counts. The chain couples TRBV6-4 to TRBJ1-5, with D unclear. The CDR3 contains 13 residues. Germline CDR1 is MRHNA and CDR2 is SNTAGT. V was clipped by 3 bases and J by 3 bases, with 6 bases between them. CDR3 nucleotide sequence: TGTGCCAGCAGTGAAGGAGACAATCAGCCCCAGCATTTT. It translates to CASSEGDNQPQHF.

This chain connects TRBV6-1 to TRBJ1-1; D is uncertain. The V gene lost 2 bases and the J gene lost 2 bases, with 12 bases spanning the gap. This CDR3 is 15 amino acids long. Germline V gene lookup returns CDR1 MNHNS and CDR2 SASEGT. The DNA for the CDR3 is TGTGCCAGCAGTGAACGGTTAAGGAGAAACACTGAAGCTTTCTTT. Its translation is CASSERLRRNTEAFF.

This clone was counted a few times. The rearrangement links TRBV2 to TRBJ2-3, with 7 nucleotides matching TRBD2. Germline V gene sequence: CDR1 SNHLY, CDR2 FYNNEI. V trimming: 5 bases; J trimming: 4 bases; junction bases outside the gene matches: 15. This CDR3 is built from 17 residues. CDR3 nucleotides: TGTGCCAGCAGTCTGCGGGATTTGCGGGGGTTCGCAGATACGCAGTATTTT. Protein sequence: CASSLRDLRGFADTQYF.

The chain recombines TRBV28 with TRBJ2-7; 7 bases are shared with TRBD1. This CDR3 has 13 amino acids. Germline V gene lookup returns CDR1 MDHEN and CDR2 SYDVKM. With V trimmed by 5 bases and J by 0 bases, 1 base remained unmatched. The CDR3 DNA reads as TGTGCCAGCAGTCGGGACAGCTCCTACGAGCAGTACTTC. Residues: CASSRDSSYEQYF. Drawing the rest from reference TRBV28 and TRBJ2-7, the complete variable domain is DVKVTQSSRYLVKRTGEKVFLECVQDMDHENMFWYRQDPGLGLRLIYFSYDVKMKEKGDIPEGYSVSREKKERFSLILESASTNQTSMYLCASSRDSSYEQYFGPGTRLTVT.

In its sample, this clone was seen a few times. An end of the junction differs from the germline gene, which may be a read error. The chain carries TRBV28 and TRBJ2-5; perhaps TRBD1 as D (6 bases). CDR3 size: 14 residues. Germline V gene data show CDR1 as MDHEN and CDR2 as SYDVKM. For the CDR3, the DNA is TGTGCCAGCAGTTTATCGGCAGGGGCAGAGACCCACTACTTC. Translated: CASSLSAGAETHYF.

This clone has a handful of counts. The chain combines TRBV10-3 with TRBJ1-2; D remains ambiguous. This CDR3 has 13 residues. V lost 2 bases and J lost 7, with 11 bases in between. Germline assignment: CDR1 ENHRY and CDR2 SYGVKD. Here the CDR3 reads CAISEMDSSGYTF. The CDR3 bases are TGTGCCATCAGTGAGATGGACTCCTCTGGCTACACCTTC.

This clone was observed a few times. The CDR3 nucleotides are TGTGCCAGCATGGGGGGGAAACTTTACACAGATACGCAGTATTTT. This codes for CASMGGKLYTDTQYF. The V call is TRBV2, the J call TRBJ2-3; TRBD2 matches at 7 bases. Germline V gene sequence: CDR1 SNHLY, CDR2 FYNNEI. The CDR3 totals 15 residues. V gave up 7 bases and J gave up 2 bases; unmatched junction bases: 9.

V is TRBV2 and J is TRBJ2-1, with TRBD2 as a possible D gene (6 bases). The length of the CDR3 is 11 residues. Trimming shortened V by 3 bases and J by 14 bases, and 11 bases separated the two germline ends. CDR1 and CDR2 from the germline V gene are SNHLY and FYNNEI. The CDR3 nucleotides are TGTGCCAGCAGTGAGACTAGAGATGAGTTCTTC. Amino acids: CASSETRDEFF. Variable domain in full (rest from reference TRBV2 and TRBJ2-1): EPEVTQTPSHQVTQMGQEVILRCVPISNHLYFYWYRQILGQKVEFLVSFYNNEISEKSEIFDDQFSVERPDGSNFTLKIRSTKLEDSAMYFCASSETRDEFFGPGTRLTVL.

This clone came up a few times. The CDR3 DNA follows: TGTGCCACGGGGACAGATACGCAGTATTTT. It codes for CATGTDTQYF. The chain couples TRBV6-5 to TRBJ2-3; D is perhaps TRBD2 (5 bases). V dropped 10 bases and J dropped 3 bases, with 5 bases sitting between them. The CDR3 has 10 residues. Germline CDR1 and CDR2: MNHEY and SVGAGI.